This T cell receptor (beta chain) comes out of a study of identical twins. Overall study results and limits: Cross-sectional statistics underpinned the conclusions; the same donors were not followed. Insertions ran lower in abundant cord blood beta clonotypes, though not in memory repertoires. It was possible that invariant MAIT and iNKT cells partly confounded the zero-insertion analyses.

Template switching introduced a universal primer site, and the cDNA bore unique molecular identifiers. TCRdb processed the 5' RACE reads anew with MiXCR; each CDR3 protein has one entry. The sample includes 200,000 to 250,000 distinct CDR3 sequences, around 6.6% seen only once; the top ten take 3.5% to 4%. This CDR3 has 14 residues. Germline CDR1 and CDR2: DFQATT and SNEGSKA (reference sequence). V lost 6 bases and J lost 0; bases outside the gene matches: 2. This clonotype has only a few counts. No antigen is known for it. This sample was shared with a second study, whose subject was yellow fever vaccine responses in identical twins.

The TCR originated in a young woman in good health. This chain uses TRBV20-1 with TRBJ1-4; 9 bases match TRBD1. The sequenced sample was memory (CD45RO+) T cells sorted from blood. DNA for the CDR3: TGCAGTGCAAGGGACAGGGCAACTAATGAAAAACTGTTTTTT. Amino acids: CSARDRATNEKLFF.